What follows are 19 T cell receptor beta chains derived from one specimen sequenced in a study of blood T cell repertoires in COVID-19. Measured with immunoSEQ multiplex PCR; TCRdb has only the in-frame clones, and not every one. The table records around 130,000 clones, 85% to 90% of them present only once. The sample comprised peripheral blood. These receptors were obtained from a woman aged 80 or over with acute or convalescent COVID-19.

This clone came up once. V and J are TRBV19 and TRBJ1-2; TRBD1 agrees at 7 bases. The CDR3 is 16 residues long. V shed 6 bases and J 1 base; nucleotides not matched to a gene: 11. CDR1 and CDR2 (germline): LNHDA, SQIVND (reference sequence). The CDR3 nucleotides are TGTGCCAGTAGCCCCCCCCACAGGGGTGGTAACTATGGCTACACCTTC. Translating it yields CASSPPHRGGNYGYTF. Based on the CDR3 plus reference TRBV19 and TRBJ1-2, the full variable domain is DGGITQSPKYLFRKEGQNVTLSCEQNLNHDAMYWYRQDPGQGLRLIYYSQIVNDFQKGDIAEGYSVSREKKESFPLTVTSAQKNPTAFYLCASSPPHRGGNYGYTFGSGTRLTVV.

The chain combines TRBV5-4 with TRBJ2-2; unclear D gene. The CDR3 is 12 amino acids. Germline lookup yields CDR1 SGHNT and CDR2 YYREEE (reference sequence). The V gene lost 5 bases and the J gene lost 6 bases, with 8 bases spanning the gap. CDR3 DNA sequence: TGTGCCAGCAGGACTCCGGCCGGGGAGCTGTTTTTT. This encodes CASRTPAGELFF.

The V and J genes are TRBV6-5 and TRBJ1-1, with 7 bases that match TRBD1. Germline-derived CDR1 and CDR2 are MNHEY and SVGAGI. This CDR3 is built from 13 residues. V dropped 6 bases and J dropped 4; count of bases not matched to a gene: 5. The CDR3 coding sequence is TGTGCCAGCAGACGCACAGGGGTCACTGAAGCTTTCTTT. Amino acid sequence: CASRRTGVTEAFF.

V usage is TRBV10-3 and J usage is TRBJ2-7, with D possibly being TRBD1 (5 bases). Trimming left V 3 bases short and J 4 bases short, with 16 bases between. CDR1 ENHRY and CDR2 SYGVKD come from the germline V gene. This CDR3 has 15 amino acids. CDR3 sequence (DNA): TGTGCCATCAGTGACTCAACGACAGTGTCATACGAGCAGTACTTC. Its translation is CAISDSTTVSYEQYF.

V and J are TRBV12-3 or TRBV12-4 and TRBJ2-3; no firm D call. The CDR3 consists of 12 residues. V gave up 6 bases and J gave up 0 bases, with 4 bases separating them. CDR3 nucleotide sequence: TGTGCCAGCAGCCTTAGCACAGATACGCAGTATTTT. Translation gives CASSLSTDTQYF.

The CDR3 spells CASSHGLTRGYTEAFF. For the CDR3, the DNA is TGCGCCAGCAGCCACGGGTTAACGCGAGGATACACTGAAGCTTTCTTT. The J gene is TRBJ1-1, the V gene TRBV4-1; D remains unclear. The CDR3 length is 16 residues. The germline CDR1 and CDR2 sequences are MGHRA and YSYEKL. V lost 3 bases to trimming and J lost 3 bases, with 17 bases between them.

The genes are TRBV19 and TRBJ1-2; no reliable D call. The CDR3 is made up of 15 amino acids. Per germline, CDR1 LNHDA and CDR2 SQIVND (reference sequence). V lost 3 bases and J lost 6, with 17 bases in between. CDR3 residues: CASSIQATTFDGYTF. In nucleotides, the CDR3 is TGTGCCAGTAGTATCCAAGCAACTACTTTTGATGGCTACACCTTC.

This clone was counted once. The rearrangement joins TRBV6-2 or TRBV6-3 to TRBJ1-2; D unclear. Per the germline V gene, CDR1 is MNHEY and CDR2 is SVGEGT. Trimming left V 6 bases short and J 4 bases short, with 9 bases between. The CDR3 is 12 amino acids. This chain's CDR3 is CASSPVGYGYTF. DNA for the CDR3: TGTGCCAGCAGCCCGGTCGGCTATGGCTACACCTTC.

This clone has a single count. The V gene is TRBV6-2 or TRBV6-3, the J gene TRBJ1-1; D is undetermined. Germline V CDR1 and CDR2: MNHEY, SVGEGT. V dropped 3 bases and J dropped 5 bases, with 10 bases sitting between them. The CDR3 has 13 residues. The CDR3 nucleotides are TGTGCCAGCAGTTATAGAGCCGGGACTGAAGCTTTCTTT. Translating it yields CASSYRAGTEAFF.

The CDR3 DNA follows: TGTGCCAGCAGCCGCAACAGGGGAAACTATGGCTACACCTTC. Translating gives CASSRNRGNYGYTF. V gene TRBV5-6 combines with J gene TRBJ1-2; 7 bases fit TRBD1. The CDR3 is 14 amino acids. Germline V gene lookup returns CDR1 SGHDT and CDR2 YYEEEE. V shed 4 bases and J 2 bases; nucleotides not matched to a gene: 5. Drawing the rest from reference TRBV5-6 and TRBJ1-2, the complete variable domain is DAGVTQSPTHLIKTRGQQVTLRCSPKSGHDTVSWYQQALGQGPQFIFQYYEEEERQRGNFPDRFSGHQFPNYSSELNVNALLLGDSALYLCASSRNRGNYGYTFGSGTRLTVV.

Comments on this clone: Other DNA sequences in this specimen translate into the identical CDR3. The V gene is TRBV7-8, the J gene TRBJ1-2; 8 bases agree with TRBD1. The ends lost 5 bases at V and 4 bases at J; junction bases unmatched: 3. Germline CDR1 SGHVS, CDR2 FQNEAQ. This CDR3 contains 13 residues. In DNA form, the CDR3 reads TGTGCCAGCAGCCTAGACAGGGGCTATGGCTACACCTTC. As protein: CASSLDRGYGYTF.

The chain employs TRBV18 and TRBJ1-5, with D perhaps TRBD1 (6 bases). V was shortened by 6 bases and J by 3 bases, with 21 bases between the two germline ends. This CDR3 comprises 17 residues. CDR1 and CDR2 from the germline V gene are KGHSH and LQKENI. The CDR3 loop is CASSDSGTKGSNQPQHF. Here the CDR3 DNA reads TGTGCCAGCTCGGACTCCGGGACAAAAGGTTCCAATCAGCCCCAGCATTTT.

The chain has TRBV30 and TRBJ1-5, with 7 positions matching TRBD1. V lost 5 bases and J lost 0; bases outside the gene matches: 4. Per the germline V gene, CDR1 is GTSNPN and CDR2 is SVGIG (reference sequence). The CDR3 runs to 14 residues. The CDR3: CAWGGQFSNQPQHF. Here the CDR3 DNA reads TGTGCCTGGGGGGGACAGTTTAGCAATCAGCCCCAGCATTTT. The full variable domain, rest sourced from reference TRBV30 and TRBJ1-5, is SQTIHQWPATLVQPVGSPLSLECTVEGTSNPNLYWYRQAAGRGLQLLFYSVGIGQISSEVPQNLSASRPQDRQFILSSKKLLLSDSGFYLCAWGGQFSNQPQHFGDGTRLSIL.

This clone has a single count. CDR3 region: CASGLVTGLAGGETQYF. CDR3 in DNA: TGTGCTAGTGGTTTGGTCACGGGACTAGCGGGGGGAGAGACCCAGTACTTC. The chain uses TRBV12-5 and TRBJ2-5; 15 nucleotides match TRBD2. The CDR3 is 17 amino acids. V shed 0 bases, J shed 4 bases, and the junction held 3 bases outside the gene matches. Germline V gene lookup returns CDR1 LGHNT and CDR2 FRNRAP.

This chain joins TRBV19 and TRBJ1-5; D gene unclear. The germline V gene encodes CDR1 LNHDA and CDR2 SQIVND (reference sequence). The V gene lost 6 bases and the J gene lost 4 bases, with 10 bases spanning the gap. The CDR3 length is 13 residues. As DNA, the CDR3 is TGTGCCAGTAGGCAGGTCGGAAATCAGCCCCAGCATTTT. Its protein is CASRQVGNQPQHF.

The V gene is TRBV4-1, the J gene TRBJ1-6, with 8 nucleotides matching TRBD1. This CDR3 spans 17 amino acids. V was clipped by 0 bases and J by 7 bases; unmatched bases: 8. CDR1 MGHRA and CDR2 YSYEKL come from the germline V gene. CDR3 in DNA: TGCGCCAGCAGCCAAGATCCCCCACAGGGGGGGAATTCACCCCTCCACTTT. Its protein product is CASSQDPPQGGNSPLHF.

This sequence joins TRBV5-6 and TRBJ1-1; 9 positions match TRBD1. This CDR3 has 16 amino acids. V shed 0 bases and J 0 bases; nucleotides not matched to a gene: 3. The V gene's germline CDR1 is SGHDT and CDR2 YYEEEE. CDR3 DNA: TGTGCCAGCAGCTTGGGGACAGGGGATATGAACACTGAAGCTTTCTTT. It encodes CASSLGTGDMNTEAFF. Variable domain in full (rest from reference TRBV5-6 and TRBJ1-1): DAGVTQSPTHLIKTRGQQVTLRCSPKSGHDTVSWYQQALGQGPQFIFQYYEEEERQRGNFPDRFSGHQFPNYSSELNVNALLLGDSALYLCASSLGTGDMNTEAFFGQGTRLTVV.

The CDR3: CAWRTPQAPGTQYF. DNA of the CDR3: TGTGCCTGGCGTACACCCCAGGCCCCAGGGACCCAGTACTTC. The chain has TRBV30 and TRBJ2-5; D is undetermined. The CDR3 covers 14 residues. Between the trimmed V and J ends, which lost 5 bases and 7 bases, there was a span of 20 bases. Germline-derived CDR1 and CDR2 are GTSNPN and SVGIG (reference sequence).

J is TRBJ2-3 and V is TRBV6-2 or TRBV6-3; possibly TRBD2 for D (5 bases). The ends were cut back, 0 bases at V and 4 bases at J, with 17 bases in the middle. Germline V gene data show CDR1 as MNHEY and CDR2 as SVGEGT. This CDR3 is 17 amino acids long. CDR3 region: CASSYSVFALRADTQYF. CDR3 DNA: TGTGCCAGCAGTTACTCTGTGTTTGCGTTGCGGGCAGATACGCAGTATTTT.